These 27 T cell receptor beta chains originate from one sample sequenced in a study of T cell repertoires in aging, cancer and after chemotherapy. Amplification of TCR beta used genomic DNA extracted from peripheral blood. TRB rearrangements spanning V, D and J were amplified using mixed TRB-A/B primers. Each CDR3 protein is one row after TCRdb ran MiXCR on the multiplex PCR reads. Of about 1,500 distinct CDR3 sequences listed, under 55% were seen once; the top ten hold about 27%. Sequenced sample: blood. The receptors shown here come from a human donor with a blood cancer.

This clonotype was found once. The chain employs TRBV27 and TRBJ1-4; 8 nucleotides align to TRBD1. Unmatched junction bases numbered 11, after V lost 5 bases and J lost 0 bases. This CDR3 is 18 amino acids long. Germline V gene sequence: CDR1 MNHEY, CDR2 SMNVEV (reference sequence). DNA for the CDR3: TGTGCCAGCAGTCCGGAGACAGGGGTTCTTGCAACTAATGAAAAACTGTTTTTT. This gives the protein CASSPETGVLATNEKLFF.

J is TRBJ2-7 and V is TRBV6-1, with D unresolved. The CDR3 covers 14 residues. The germline V gene encodes CDR1 MNHNS and CDR2 SASEGT. The ends were cut back, 2 bases at V and 3 bases at J, with 11 bases in the middle. The CDR3 DNA is TGTGCCAGCAGTGAACCCTTGGGCATCTACGAGCAGTACTTC. It yields the protein CASSEPLGIYEQYF.

This clonotype qualifies as large. The chain is built from TRBV6-6 and TRBJ1-6; possibly TRBD1 for D (5 bases). The V end was cut by 6 bases, the J end by 15 bases, with 15 bases between. CDR1 and CDR2 from the germline V gene are MNHNY and SVGAGI (reference sequence). There are 12 residues in the CDR3. Here the CDR3 reads CASSLLRDDLHF. CDR3 DNA sequence: TGTGCCAGCAGCCTCCTCCGGGACGACCTCCACTTT.

Judged by abundance, this clonotype is large (0.1 to 1%). V usage is TRBV6-5 and J usage is TRBJ1-2; TRBD1 matches at 8 bases. J gave up 5 bases and V 0 bases, and 5 bases lay outside the gene matches. The CDR3 has 15 amino acids. Germline V gene sequence: CDR1 MNHEY, CDR2 SVGAGI. Written as DNA, the CDR3 is TGTGCCAGCAGTTACTCGGCAGGGGGCGCTTATGGCTACACCTTC. The encoded protein is CASSYSAGGAYGYTF.

This clonotype was picked up one time. This rearrangement joins TRBV5-5 to TRBJ2-3; the match to TRBD2 covers 10 bases. Germline loops: CDR1 SGHKS, CDR2 YYEKEE (reference sequence). V was clipped by 2 bases and J by 4 bases; unmatched bases: 4. The CDR3 runs 15 residues. The CDR3 DNA sequence: TGTGCCAGCAGCTTACAAAGCGGGGGGGCAGATACGCAGTATTTT. Amino acids: CASSLQSGGADTQYF.

This clonotype is termed medium-sized. The chain recombines TRBV13 with TRBJ1-1; the match to TRBD1 covers 9 bases. V shed 6 bases and J 0 bases; nucleotides not matched to a gene: 5. Germline assignment: CDR1 PRHDT and CDR2 FYEKMQ (reference sequence). The CDR3 consists of 15 residues. The CDR3 region is CASSSWTGVNTEAFF. CDR3 sequence (DNA): TGTGCCAGCAGTTCCTGGACAGGGGTGAACACTGAAGCTTTCTTT.

This clonotype is categorized as large. V is TRBV12-3 or TRBV12-4 and J is TRBJ2-1; D not resolved. The CDR3 length is 12 residues. Trimming took off 2 bases at V and 1 base at J, with 0 bases between the two ends. The CDR3 nucleotides read TGTGCCAGCAGTTTATCCTACAATGAGCAGTTCTTC. Protein: CASSLSYNEQFF.

This clonotype was seen only a few times. Written as DNA, the CDR3 is TGCAGCGTATTACAGTATGGCTACACCTTC. Translating it yields CSVLQYGYTF. The chain employs TRBV29-1 and TRBJ1-2, with unresolved D. This CDR3 spans 10 amino acids. The germline gives CDR1 SQVTM, CDR2 ANQGSEA. The V gene lost 6 bases and the J gene lost 5 bases, with 7 bases spanning the gap.

The chain recombines TRBV15 with TRBJ2-3; TRBD2 agrees at 9 bases. Looked up from germline, CDR1 is LNHNV and CDR2 is YYDKDF (reference sequence). V lost 3 bases, J lost 2 bases, and 3 bases stayed unmatched. The CDR3 runs to 15 residues. CDR3 nucleotides: TGTGCCACCAGCAGTGAGCGGGGGGACACAGATACGCAGTATTTT. Translation gives CATSSERGDTDTQYF.

The V and J genes are TRBV2 and TRBJ2-1; 7 bases are shared with TRBD2. Germline V CDR1 and CDR2: SNHLY, FYNNEI. After removal of 7 bases from V and 6 bases from J, the junction contained 6 bases not matched to a gene. CDR3 length: 13 residues. The CDR3 bases are TGTGCCAGCAAGACTAGCAGCCCCAATGAGCAGTTCTTC. Protein: CASKTSSPNEQFF.

The rearrangement links TRBV6-2 or TRBV6-3 to TRBJ2-7; no clear D. The V gene lost 4 bases and the J gene lost 0 bases, with 1 base spanning the gap. The CDR3 has 11 residues. CDR1 and CDR2 (germline): MNHEY, SVGEGT. CDR3 DNA: TGTGCCAGCAGTTTCTCCTACGAGCAGTACTTC. Its translation: CASSFSYEQYF.

The chain combines TRBV6-2 or TRBV6-3 with TRBJ2-7, with D perhaps matching TRBD1 (5 bases). V gave up 5 bases and J gave up 4 bases, with 15 bases separating them. The germline V gene encodes CDR1 MNHEY and CDR2 SVGEGT. This CDR3 has 14 amino acids. CDR3 coding DNA: TGTGCCAGCAGTGAAGGGGCAGGGCGATACGAGCAGTACTTC. Its protein is CASSEGAGRYEQYF.

This rearrangement joins TRBV19 to TRBJ2-1; D uncertain. The CDR3 loop spans 14 amino acids. With 3 bases removed from V and 9 bases from J, the gap between germline ends came to 15 bases. From germline, CDR1 is LNHDA and CDR2 SQIVND (reference sequence). CDR3 coding DNA: TGTGCCAGTAGTATCGGGTGGGCACAACCTGAGCAGTTCTTC. Its translation: CASSIGWAQPEQFF.

This clonotype was detected a few times. The chain recombines TRBV11-2 with TRBJ2-7; no definite D call. Trimming stripped 3 bases from V and 5 bases from J, with 11 bases between. This CDR3 comprises 13 residues. Germline V CDR1 and CDR2: SGHAT, FQNNGV. CDR3 sequence: CASSFAGSNEQYF. Here the CDR3 DNA reads TGTGCCAGCAGCTTTGCAGGAAGCAACGAGCAGTACTTC.

By share of the sample, this clonotype is medium-sized. The chain links TRBV4-2 to TRBJ2-3, with TRBD2 matching 10 bases. The germline gives CDR1 LGHNA, CDR2 YNFKEQ. CDR3 length equals 16 residues. V gave up 5 bases and J gave up 6 bases; unmatched junction bases: 11. Here the CDR3 reads CASSLQSGGAFDTQYF. In nucleotides, the CDR3 is TGTGCCAGCAGCTTACAAAGCGGGGGGGCCTTTGATACGCAGTATTTT.

In its sample, this clonotype is medium-sized (0.01 to 0.1%). This rearrangement joins TRBV15 to TRBJ2-1; 10 bases are a match to TRBD2. V dropped 0 bases and J dropped 16; count of bases not matched to a gene: 6. The CDR3 extends over 13 amino acids. CDR1 and CDR2 (germline): LNHNV, YYDKDF (reference sequence). The CDR3 region has the DNA TGTGCCACCAGCAGAGAGGTGGCTAGCGGGGGCTTCTTC. This codes for CATSREVASGGFF.

This clonotype rates as medium-sized (0.01 to 0.1%). This chain joins TRBV19 and TRBJ1-4, with TRBD1 matching 11 bases. This CDR3 has 16 amino acids. Germline CDR1 and CDR2: LNHDA and SQIVND (reference sequence). V lost 2 bases, J lost 7 bases, and 6 bases stayed unmatched. CDR3: CASSITRTGGTEKLFF. In nucleotides, the CDR3 is TGTGCCAGTAGTATAACCAGGACAGGGGGCACTGAAAAACTGTTTTTT.

The V gene is TRBV29-1, the J gene TRBJ2-3; TRBD1 is a possible D gene (6 bases). From germline, CDR1 is SQVTM and CDR2 ANQGSEA. CDR3 length equals 13 residues. Trimming took off 4 bases at V and 4 bases at J, with 12 bases between the two ends. CDR3 sequence: CSVVRGLSDTQYF. For the CDR3, the DNA is TGCAGCGTTGTAAGGGGGTTATCAGATACGCAGTATTTT.

The chain has TRBV5-5 and TRBJ2-6, with 7 bases fitting TRBD1. With V trimmed by 0 bases and J by 0 bases, 0 bases remained unmatched. The CDR3 has 16 residues. Germline V gives CDR1 SGHKS, CDR2 YYEKEE (reference sequence). CDR3 in DNA: TGTGCCAGCAGCTTGGGACAGGGCTCTGGGGCCAACGTCCTGACTTTC. This codes for CASSLGQGSGANVLTF.

The chain recombines TRBV6-4 with TRBJ2-5; D is perhaps TRBD1 (5 bases). V was cut by 6 bases and J by 5 bases, with 22 bases left in between. Germline V CDR1 and CDR2: MRHNA, SNTAGT. CDR3 length: 16 amino acids. CDR3 DNA sequence: TGTGCCAGCAGCCCGCCAATGAGCAGGGCGAGGGAGACCCAGTACTTC. This gives the protein CASSPPMSRARETQYF.

The chain couples TRBV19 to TRBJ2-1; 8 nucleotides agree with TRBD2. The germline V gene encodes CDR1 LNHDA and CDR2 SQIVND (reference sequence). The CDR3 totals 13 residues. The ends lost 3 bases at V and 6 bases at J; junction bases unmatched: 1. CDR3 DNA: TGTGCCAGTAGTATTCGGGGGGGCAATGAGCAGTTCTTC. It yields the protein CASSIRGGNEQFF.

This clonotype has just one count. The V gene is TRBV9, the J gene TRBJ2-1; D is unresolved. The CDR3 runs 15 residues. Trimming took 0 bases from V and 2 from J, leaving 9 bases between them. The V gene's germline CDR1 is SGDLS and CDR2 YYNGEE. CDR3 protein: CASSVGGLPYNEQFF. The CDR3 nucleotides read TGTGCCAGCAGCGTAGGGGGTCTACCCTACAATGAGCAGTTCTTC.

Judged by abundance, this clonotype is large. The chain has TRBV15 and TRBJ1-4; TRBD1 matches 8 bases. V was pared by 1 base and J by 2 bases, with 3 bases of the junction left unmatched. Germline CDR1 is LNHNV and CDR2 is YYDKDF (reference sequence). This CDR3 has 16 residues. The CDR3 nucleotides read TGTGCCACCAGCAGAGCAGGGGGCAGGACTAATGAAAAACTGTTTTTT. Encoded protein: CATSRAGGRTNEKLFF.

This clonotype is categorized as large. The V call is TRBV12-3 or TRBV12-4, the J call TRBJ1-2; 10 positions agree with TRBD1. The V segment lost 5 bases and the J segment 5 bases; nucleotides outside the gene matches: 5. This CDR3 has 14 residues. The CDR3 here is CASSPPGQGYGYTF. In DNA form, the CDR3 reads TGTGCCAGCAGTCCACCGGGACAGGGGTATGGCTACACCTTC.

This clonotype is medium-sized within its sample. This chain links TRBV5-4 with TRBJ2-2; D is possibly TRBD2 (5 bases). CDR1 is SGHNT, CDR2 YYREEE, per germline (reference sequence). The CDR3 is 15 residues long. The V gene lost 0 bases and the J gene lost 4 bases, with 10 bases spanning the gap. CDR3 region: CASSLDPGTTGELFF. Written as DNA, the CDR3 is TGTGCCAGCAGCTTGGATCCGGGAACCACCGGGGAGCTGTTTTTT. Full variable domain (remainder filled in from reference TRBV5-4 and TRBJ2-2): ETGVTQSPTHLIKTRGQQVTLRCSSQSGHNTVSWYQQALGQGPQFIFQYYREEENGRGNFPPRFSGLQFPNYSSELNVNALELDDSALYLCASSLDPGTTGELFFGEGSRLTVL.

The chain couples TRBV6-5 to TRBJ2-5, with D maybe TRBD1 (8 bases). Germline CDR1 is MNHEY and CDR2 is SVGAGI. The V end was cut by 7 bases, the J end by 2 bases, with 14 bases between. This CDR3 is built from 14 residues. The CDR3 DNA reads TGTGCCAGCACCCACAGGGGGGGACAAGAGACCCAGTACTTC. This sequence encodes CASTHRGGQETQYF.

V and J are TRBV29-1 and TRBJ2-5; D possibly corresponds to TRBD2 (5 bases). The germline V gene has CDR1 SQVTM and CDR2 ANQGSEA. The CDR3 has 11 residues. Trimming shortened V by 4 bases and J by 7 bases, and 10 bases separated the two germline ends. The DNA for the CDR3 is TGCAGCGTTGGCACAGAGGGGACCCAGTACTTC. Translation: CSVGTEGTQYF.